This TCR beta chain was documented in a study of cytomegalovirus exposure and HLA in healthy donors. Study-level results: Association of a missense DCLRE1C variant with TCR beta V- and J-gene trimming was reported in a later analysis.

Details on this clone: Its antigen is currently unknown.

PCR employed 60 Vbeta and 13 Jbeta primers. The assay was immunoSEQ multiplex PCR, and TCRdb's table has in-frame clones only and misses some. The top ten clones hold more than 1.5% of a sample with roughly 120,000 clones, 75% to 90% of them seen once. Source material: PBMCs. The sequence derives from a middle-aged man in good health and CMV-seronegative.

The CDR3 coding sequence is TGTGCCATCAGTGAGAACACGCTTACCGGGGAGCTGTTTTTT. It encodes CAISENTLTGELFF. The chain uses TRBV10-3 and TRBJ2-2; D remains unclear. The V end was cut by 2 bases, the J end by 5 bases, with 9 bases between. This CDR3 is built from 14 residues. CDR1 is ENHRY, CDR2 SYGVKD, per germline.